This T cell receptor beta chain came from a study of cytomegalovirus exposure and HLA in healthy donors. A multiplex PCR was run with 60 Vbeta primers and 13 Jbeta primers. Sequencing was performed with immunoSEQ multiplex PCR; in TCRdb, only in-frame clones are kept and a portion is missing. This table lists approximately 150,000 clones. As for this clone: The target antigen is unknown.

General study results and limits: An analysis was carried out at a later point. It showed that HLA-associated TCR beta chains were more clonally expanded than equally common non-associated chains.

This CDR3 has 13 amino acids. V dropped 6 bases and J dropped 3 bases, with 9 bases sitting between them. The V gene's germline CDR1 is MNHEY and CDR2 SVGAGI. The TCR was taken from a male donor in good health and CMV-seronegative. This sequence joins TRBV6-5 and TRBJ2-1, with D hard to call. Material: PBMCs. CDR3 nucleotides: TGTGCCAGCAGCCCCGGTGGCTACAATGAGCAGTTCTTC. Translated: CASSPGGYNEQFF.